The 14 T cell receptor beta chains below all came from one sample that was sequenced in a study of identical twins. TCRdb redid the calling of the 5' RACE reads with MiXCR, one entry per CDR3 protein. The sample holds approximately 1.8 million distinct CDR3 sequences, around 33% seen once. The specimen was cord blood. All receptors come from a newborn girl in good health.

The gene calls are TRBV20-1 and TRBJ2-5; 7 nucleotides match TRBD1. CDR3 length: 13 residues. CDR1 DFQATT and CDR2 SNEGSKA come from the germline V gene (reference sequence). The V gene end was trimmed by 6 bases and the J gene end by 11 bases; junction bases not matched to a gene: 15. In DNA, the CDR3 is TGCAGTGCCGCGACAGGGTCCTACAATGAGCAGTACTTC. This translates into CSAATGSYNEQYF.

For this clonotype: Sequence at one end of the junction differs from germline and may be a read error. V gene TRBV3-1 combines with J gene TRBJ2-3; 8 bases are a match to TRBD2. The CDR3 totals 13 residues. The germline CDR1 and CDR2 sequences are LGHDT and YNNKEL (reference sequence). The CDR3 protein is CAGSQRGGDTQYF. CDR3 DNA sequence: TGTGCCGGCAGCCAACGGGGGGGAGATACGCAGTATTTT.

In this sample, this clonotype turned up a few times. The genes are TRBV6-6 and TRBJ2-4; D gene ambiguous. V lost 6 bases and J lost 5, with 11 bases in between. Looked up from germline, CDR1 is MNHNY and CDR2 is SVGAGI (reference sequence). The CDR3 is made up of 13 amino acids. The chain's CDR3 is CASRQDGQNIQYF. The CDR3 DNA follows: TGTGCCAGCAGGCAGGACGGGCAAAACATTCAGTACTTC.

CDR3 amino acids: CASSFTGTLNQPQHF. The CDR3 DNA reads as TGTGCCAGCAGTTTCACAGGGACCCTCAATCAGCCCCAGCATTTT. The chain recombines TRBV28 with TRBJ1-5, with D perhaps matching TRBD1 (6 bases). The CDR3 contains 15 residues. The V end was cut by 3 bases, the J end by 3 bases, with 12 bases between. Germline loops: CDR1 MDHEN, CDR2 SYDVKM.

Only a few counts were recorded for this clonotype. DNA of the CDR3: TGTGCCATCAGTAGCGGGTCAAGCGGGGCCACAGATACGCAGTATTTT. Encoded protein: CAISSGSSGATDTQYF. The chain recombines TRBV10-3 with TRBJ2-3, with 7 nucleotides matching TRBD2. This CDR3 is built from 16 residues. Germline V gene sequence: CDR1 ENHRY, CDR2 SYGVKD. J lost 2 bases, V lost 5 bases, and 10 bases had no gene match.

This clonotype was recorded a few times. The rearrangement links TRBV7-6 to TRBJ2-1, with 16 bases identical to TRBD2. The CDR3 sequence is 17 residues long. Unmatched junction bases numbered 5, after V lost 3 bases and J lost 6 bases. The germline gives CDR1 SGHVS, CDR2 FNYEAQ. CDR3 sequence (DNA): TGTGCCAGCAGCTTTGGGACTAGCGGGGGGGCTGGCAATGAGCAGTTCTTC. Residues: CASSFGTSGGAGNEQFF.

The V gene is TRBV28, the J gene TRBJ2-5; D perhaps matches TRBD2 (8 bases). Per the germline V gene, CDR1 is MDHEN and CDR2 is SYDVKM. CDR3 length: 15 residues. The ends were cut back, 6 bases at V and 11 bases at J, with 25 bases in the middle. CDR3 nucleotides: TGTGCCAGCAGGCGACAGGGATCAGCGGGAGAAGAGCAGTACTTC. Encoded protein: CASRRQGSAGEEQYF.

There are many counts of this clonotype. The J gene is TRBJ2-7, the V gene TRBV6-6; possible D gene TRBD1, 6 bases. With 1 base removed from V and 3 bases from J, the gap between germline ends came to 7 bases. CDR3 length: 13 residues. Germline V gives CDR1 MNHNY, CDR2 SVGAGI (reference sequence). In nucleotides, the CDR3 is TGTGCCAGCAGTTACTTGACAGGCTACGAGCAGTACTTC. Protein sequence: CASSYLTGYEQYF.

The chain is built from TRBV9 and TRBJ2-3; 13 nucleotides line up with TRBD2. The CDR3 consists of 17 residues. V dropped 0 bases and J dropped 2; count of bases not matched to a gene: 3. Germline CDR1 reads SGDLS; CDR2 reads YYNGEE. CDR3 nucleotide sequence: TGTGCCAGCAGCGTAGGACTAGCGGGAGGAGCCACAGATACGCAGTATTTT. It is translated as CASSVGLAGGATDTQYF.

The V call is TRBV19, the J call TRBJ2-1; TRBD2 matches at 8 bases. Looked up from germline, CDR1 is LNHDA and CDR2 is SQIVND (reference sequence). Trimming removed 1 base from V and 5 bases from J; junction bases left unmatched: 7. The CDR3 totals 16 residues. DNA for the CDR3: TGTGCCAGTAGTATAGTAACTAGCGGCCTTAACAATGAGCAGTTCTTC. It is translated as CASSIVTSGLNNEQFF.

This clonotype has just one count. One end of the junction varies from germline; a read error may be responsible. This chain joins TRBV20-1 and TRBJ2-3; perhaps TRBD1 as D (6 bases). Germline lookup yields CDR1 DFQATT and CDR2 SNEGSKA (reference sequence). The CDR3 covers 16 residues. CDR3 sequence: CSARAPVSMWTDTRYF. CDR3 sequence (DNA): TGCAGTGCTAGAGCACCAGTGAGTATGTGGACAGATACGCGGTATTTT.

The chain uses TRBV27 and TRBJ2-7; 13 bases are a match to TRBD2. CDR3 length: 14 amino acids. Trimming removed 6 bases from V and 2 bases from J; junction bases left unmatched: 1. In germline, CDR1 is MNHEY, CDR2 SMNVEV (reference sequence). The CDR3 spells CASRTSGGTYEQYF. In DNA form, the CDR3 reads TGTGCCAGCAGGACTAGCGGGGGGACCTACGAGCAGTACTTC.

This clonotype occurred a few times. This rearrangement joins TRBV11-2 to TRBJ2-7, with 10 bases that match TRBD2. With 1 base clipped from V and 2 bases from J, the junction kept 5 bases outside the gene matches. CDR3 length: 16 amino acids. Germline CDR1 is SGHAT and CDR2 is FQNNGV. For the CDR3, the DNA is TGTGCCAGCAGCTTAGTTGCCAGCGGGGGGGCCTACGAGCAGTACTTC. It translates to CASSLVASGGAYEQYF. The whole variable domain, filled in from reference TRBV11-2 and TRBJ2-7, reads EAGVAQSPRYKIIEKRQSVAFWCNPISGHATLYWYQQILGQGPKLLIQFQNNGVVDDSQLPKDRFSAERLKGVDSTLKIQPAKLEDSAVYLCASSLVASGGAYEQYFGPGTRLTVT.

This clonotype was detected a few times. The chain uses TRBV28 and TRBJ2-3, with TRBD2 matching 11 bases. Trimming took 6 bases from V and 5 from J; bases not matched to a gene: 13. The CDR3 is 17 residues long. Germline assignment: CDR1 MDHEN and CDR2 SYDVKM. For the CDR3, the DNA is TGTGCCAGCAGCTCTACTAGCGGGAGAGGATTGGGAGATACGCAGTATTTT. It yields the protein CASSSTSGRGLGDTQYF.